The 13 T cell receptor beta chains in this list originate from one sample, sequenced in a study of blood T cell repertoires in COVID-19. This table comes from immunoSEQ multiplex PCR, and its TCRdb copy is limited to in-frame clones, with some not included. The sample lists almost 200,000 clones, around four fifths seen once, with approximately 0.9% in the top ten. The sequencing sample was made of peripheral blood. All receptors come from a man in his sixties with COVID-19, enrolled during active disease.

The chain uses TRBV7-3 and TRBJ2-3, with TRBD2 as a possible D gene (6 bases). The CDR3 is made up of 15 amino acids. The ends were cut back, 5 bases at V and 3 bases at J, with 15 bases in the middle. Looked up from germline, CDR1 is SGHTA and CDR2 is FQGTGA. In DNA, the CDR3 is TGTGCCAGCAGCCAGGGACTCCTTGGAACAGATACGCAGTATTTT. As protein: CASSQGLLGTDTQYF.

This rearrangement joins TRBV27 to TRBJ1-6; 9 nucleotides line up with TRBD1. The CDR3 is 15 residues long. The ends lost 5 bases at V and 7 bases at J; junction bases unmatched: 6. Germline-derived CDR1 and CDR2 are MNHEY and SMNVEV (reference sequence). The CDR3 loop is CASSIRQGGNSPLHF. CDR3 in DNA: TGTGCCAGCAGTATACGACAGGGGGGGAATTCACCCCTCCACTTT.

The J gene is TRBJ1-4, the V gene TRBV28; D might be TRBD1 (6 bases). The CDR3 length is 16 residues. The ends were cut back, 1 base at V and 5 bases at J, with 14 bases in the middle. The V gene's germline CDR1 is MDHEN and CDR2 SYDVKM. This CDR3 is CASSLSGQGTNEKLFF. In DNA form, the CDR3 reads TGTGCCAGCAGTTTATCCGGCCAGGGGACGAATGAAAAACTGTTTTTT.

The chain couples TRBV5-4 to TRBJ1-1; D is perhaps TRBD1 (6 bases). The length of the CDR3 is 14 residues. With 5 bases removed from V and 3 bases from J, the gap between germline ends came to 14 bases. The V gene's germline CDR1 is SGHNT and CDR2 YYREEE (reference sequence). As DNA, the CDR3 is TGTGCCAGCAGGTACAGGGATTCGGACACTGAAGCTTTCTTT. It codes for CASRYRDSDTEAFF.

This chain links TRBV6-2 or TRBV6-3 with TRBJ1-5; D possibly corresponds to TRBD1 (5 bases). CDR3 length equals 14 residues. V was clipped by 6 bases and J by 6 bases, with 15 bases between them. Germline CDR1 MNHEY, CDR2 SVGEGT. CDR3 region: CASSAGSRIQPQHF. The DNA of the CDR3 is TGTGCCAGCAGCGCAGGGTCTCGGATTCAGCCCCAGCATTTT.

The rearrangement uses TRBV29-1 and TRBJ2-7; TRBD2 might be the D (6 bases). Germline V gives CDR1 SQVTM, CDR2 ANQGSEA. Trimming cost V 6 bases and J 5 bases, with 14 bases left between them. The CDR3 extends over 12 amino acids. In DNA form, the CDR3 reads TGCAGCGTAGGGTACGGGGGAAACGAGCAGTACTTC. Translation: CSVGYGGNEQYF.

The gene calls are TRBV27 and TRBJ1-5; TRBD1 aligns across 8 bases. After removal of 5 bases from V and 1 base from J, the junction contained 10 bases not matched to a gene. CDR3 length equals 17 residues. CDR1 is MNHEY and CDR2 is SMNVEV in the germline V gene (reference sequence). CDR3 coding DNA: TGTGCCAGCAGTCGGACAGGGCCCAGTGGCAGCAATCAGCCCCAGCATTTT. Encoded protein: CASSRTGPSGSNQPQHF.

The table lists this clone with a few counts. The gene calls are TRBV6-5 and TRBJ2-7, with D tentatively TRBD1 (6 bases). Germline V gene data show CDR1 as MNHEY and CDR2 as SVGAGI. The CDR3 loop spans 13 amino acids. Trimming stripped 5 bases from V and 3 bases from J, with 11 bases between. CDR3 sequence (DNA): TGTGCCAGCAGTACTCAGGACAGCTACGAGCAGTACTTC. Its translation is CASSTQDSYEQYF.

The rearrangement uses TRBV7-3 and TRBJ2-2; 7 nucleotides line up with TRBD1. Germline V gives CDR1 SGHTA, CDR2 FQGTGA. This CDR3 region has 16 residues. V lost 1 base and J lost 4; bases outside the gene matches: 6. CDR3 sequence: CASSLRGTELTGELFF. The DNA of the CDR3 is TGTGCCAGCAGCTTAAGAGGGACAGAGCTCACCGGGGAGCTGTTTTTT. The full variable domain, completed using reference TRBV7-3 and TRBJ2-2, is GAGVSQTPSNKVTEKGKYVELRCDPISGHTALYWYRQSLGQGPEFLIYFQGTGAADDSGLPNDRFFAVRPEGSVSTLKIQRTERGDSAVYLCASSLRGTELTGELFFGEGSRLTVL.

This chain connects TRBV18 to TRBJ2-1, with 10 bases fitting TRBD2. CDR3 length: 14 amino acids. The germline gives CDR1 KGHSH, CDR2 LQKENI. The trim removed 5 bases at V and 9 bases at J, leaving 7 bases unmatched. The CDR3: CASSSSGSRLEQFF. The CDR3 bases are TGTGCCAGCTCATCTAGCGGGAGCCGTCTTGAGCAGTTCTTC.

The chain employs TRBV6-6 and TRBJ1-1; 7 bases match TRBD1. J gave up 11 bases and V 2 bases, and 5 bases lay outside the gene matches. The CDR3 runs to 12 residues. CDR1 is MNHNY and CDR2 is SVGAGI in the germline V gene (reference sequence). CDR3 in amino acids: CASSYRGRLAFF. CDR3 coding DNA: TGTGCCAGCAGTTACAGGGGGCGTCTGGCTTTCTTT.

J is TRBJ2-7 and V is TRBV11-3; TRBD2 aligns across 10 bases. Trimming at V came to 5 bases and at J to 6 bases, leaving 16 bases not matched to a gene. The CDR3 extends over 17 amino acids. The germline CDR1 and CDR2 sequences are SGHNT and YENEEA. CDR3 residues: CASSPRISSGSFSEQYF. The CDR3 DNA follows: TGTGCCAGCAGCCCGCGCATCTCTAGCGGGAGTTTCTCCGAGCAGTACTTC.

Only one count was recorded for this clone. V is TRBV9 and J is TRBJ1-6, with 8 positions matching TRBD1. The J segment lost 10 bases and the V segment lost 3 bases, leaving 9 bases of the junction unmatched. The CDR3 consists of 15 residues. The germline V gene has CDR1 SGDLS and CDR2 YYNGEE. Written as DNA, the CDR3 is TGTGCCAGCAGCGGACGGACAGGGTTTGACTCACCCCTCCACTTT. Translated: CASSGRTGFDSPLHF.